Given below is one T cell receptor (beta chain) in context. Its antigen is not yet known. No much larger clone is present one base from it, and per-base qualities are unavailable. What the time point label conveys for this sample: newly diagnosed GD, antithyroid drugs for less than 3 months. For both TCR sequencing and RNA sequencing, RNA was extracted from PBMCs in TRIzol. Graves' disease was diagnosed according to American Thyroid Association guidelines. The patients came from an endocrinology department in Xi'an, China. From each patient, nine milliliters of peripheral blood was collected into an EDTA anticoagulant tube. Ficoll Paque Plus density gradient separation was used to isolate PBMCs, and no additional T cell sorting was done. An Agilent 2100 Bioanalyzer and agarose gel were used to assess RNA quality, and a NanoDrop 2000 was used to measure RNA concentration. The sample belongs to a study of regulatory T cells in long-lasting Graves disease (TCRdb year 2021). For context, the study as a whole: Patients with newly diagnosed Graves' disease had been on antithyroid drugs for under 3 months. A total of roughly 35 samples underwent TCR sequencing: approximately 13 from persistent and some 20 from newly diagnosed Graves' disease patients. The study took place in China and was registered as a clinical trial. Persistent Graves' disease patients were compared with newly diagnosed Graves' disease patients by peripheral blood TCR sequencing and RNA sequencing.

Study-level results and caveats: Preferential use of TRBV28, TRBJ1-2 and TRBJ2-5 was observed in persistent disease, whereas TRBV20-1 and TRBJ2-1 were favored in newly diagnosed disease. Peripheral blood alone was examined, since thyroid tissue, which constituted the primary lesion, could not be accessed. Patients with persistent disease shared more public clonotypes (around 2,700) than newly diagnosed patients did (966). Persistent Graves' disease patients showed lower TCR Shannon entropy and fewer highly expanded clones than newly diagnosed patients, suggesting clonal expansion. The authors acknowledged the small sample size as a limitation that may reduce accuracy. Sequencing and analysis were restricted to the TCR beta chain.

In the germline V gene (reference sequence), CDR1 corresponds to MNHEY and CDR2 to SMNVEV. Inclusive of the bounding cysteine and phenylalanine, the CDR3 is 14 residues long. The read is trimmed to its CDR3 DNA, 42 bases read in frame from base 1. V and J are trimmed by 3 bases and 4 bases, and the gene matches miss 5 bases of the junction. Library creation used multiplex PCR. TCRdb shows the sequencer as Illumina HiSeq 4000. TCR beta libraries were built with iRepertoire HTBI primers and Arm-PCR amplification of CDR3 regions. Before sequencing, the PCR products underwent gel purification. The study's own analysis went as follows. Across samples, 55 to 80 TRBV and 13 to 15 TRBJ segments were identified and used for gene usage analysis of CDR3 amino acid clonotypes. COPE and FqMerger were used to merge filtered high-quality paired reads into contigs. BLAST was used to align contigs to IMGT TRBV, TRBD and TRBJ reference genes, with CDR3 defined following IMGT. Any clonotype with a frequency above 0.1% was counted as a highly expanded clone. Shannon entropy was used to measure repertoire diversity, and the Gini coefficient was used to measure V-J evenness. A clonotype found in more than one individual was treated as public. Through fastp at Q25 and MiXCR, TCRdb rebuilt clones from the public reads, retaining in-frame beta chains. Each CDR3 protein appears once, grouped with its most common genes and DNA. The V and J calls shown here were made by TCRdb, not taken from the authors' results. This sample comprises 350,000 to 400,000 distinct CDR3 sequences, about a sixth of them detected only once. The ten most abundant clones make up approximately 22% of the sample.

The receptor chain draws on TRBV27 and TRBJ2-5; 7 of the junction bases match TRBD2. The sequencing used peripheral blood mononuclear cells (PBMCs), collected at new diagnosis, from a patient treated with antithyroid drugs. The source is a female donor with Graves disease. The DNA sequence is TGTGCCAGCAGTTTTGGCGGGGGATTAGAGACCCAGTACTTC. It codes for CASSFGGGLETQYF.